In this sample, the clone carrying this T cell receptor (beta chain) turned up once. Its antigen is undetermined. Profiling relied on immunoSEQ multiplex PCR, and the TCRdb table lists in-frame clones only, not all of them. The sample has about 52,000 clones; around nine tenths are singletons. This specimen belongs to a study of T cells in localized non-small cell lung cancer. Study outcomes and limitations: Prolonged overall survival went with higher T cell density in the blood. Adjacent uninvolved lung had the highest clonality, suggesting focused antigen responses.

Germline V lookup: CDR1 SGHRS, CDR2 YFSETQ. V was cut by 4 bases and J by 3 bases, with 22 bases left in between. This CDR3 is 17 amino acids long. V usage is TRBV5-1 and J usage is TRBJ1-2; D perhaps matches TRBD1 (5 bases). The source is a female donor with stage II lung adenocarcinoma. Sequencing used PBMCs, obtained before any cancer treatment. CDR3 sequence reads: CASSPRGGDAGDYGYTF. The CDR3 region has the DNA TGCGCCAGCAGCCCCCGGGGAGGGGATGCGGGGGACTATGGCTACACCTTC.